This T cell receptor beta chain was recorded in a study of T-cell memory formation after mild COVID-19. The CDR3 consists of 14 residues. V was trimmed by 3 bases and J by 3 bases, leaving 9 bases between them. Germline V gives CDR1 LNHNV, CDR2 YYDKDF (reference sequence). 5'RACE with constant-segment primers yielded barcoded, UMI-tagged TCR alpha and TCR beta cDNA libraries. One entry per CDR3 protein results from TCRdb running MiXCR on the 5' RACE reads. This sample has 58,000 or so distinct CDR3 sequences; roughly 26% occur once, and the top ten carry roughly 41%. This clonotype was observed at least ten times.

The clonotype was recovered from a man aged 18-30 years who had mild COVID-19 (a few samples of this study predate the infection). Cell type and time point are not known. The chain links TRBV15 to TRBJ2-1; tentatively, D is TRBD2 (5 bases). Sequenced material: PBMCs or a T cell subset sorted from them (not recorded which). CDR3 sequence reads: CATSRDSDYNEQFF. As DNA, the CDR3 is TGTGCCACCAGCAGGGATAGCGACTACAATGAGCAGTTCTTC.